One and the same sample provided the 10 T cell receptor beta chains below, sequenced in a study of T cell responses to AZD1222 COVID-19 vaccine. Sequenced by immunoSEQ multiplex PCR; TCRdb stores in-frame clones only, minus some. The table has around 130,000 clones, about 91% seen once. Sequencing was performed on peripheral blood, taken on day 0 of AZD1222 vaccination. The source is an adult in good health.

The chain is built from TRBV19 and TRBJ2-1; 13 bases match TRBD2. The junction had 20 bases not matched to a gene; V was cut back by 4 bases and J by 5 bases. The CDR3 is made up of 21 amino acids. CDR1 and CDR2 (germline): LNHDA, SQIVND (reference sequence). The DNA of the CDR3 is TGTGCCAGTAGTACCCAAGTCAGGACTAGCGGGAGCCCCGCCCCCCACAATGAGCAGTTCTTC. Amino acid sequence: CASSTQVRTSGSPAPHNEQFF.

J is TRBJ2-5 and V is TRBV19; 8 bases line up with TRBD1. CDR1 and CDR2 from the germline V gene are LNHDA and SQIVND (reference sequence). The CDR3 sequence is 14 residues long. V shed 4 bases, J shed 5 bases, and the junction held 6 bases outside the gene matches. The DNA of the CDR3 is TGTGCCAGTAGTAGTTCAGGGGGCTGGGAGACCCAGTACTTC. This translates into CASSSSGGWETQYF. Complete variable domain (other parts from reference TRBV19 and TRBJ2-5): DGGITQSPKYLFRKEGQNVTLSCEQNLNHDAMYWYRQDPGQGLRLIYYSQIVNDFQKGDIAEGYSVSREKKESFPLTVTSAQKNPTAFYLCASSSSGGWETQYFGPGTRLLVL.

The chain combines TRBV6-4 with TRBJ2-1; 8 bases fit TRBD1. The trim removed 8 bases at V and 11 bases at J, leaving 14 bases unmatched. The germline V gene has CDR1 MRHNA and CDR2 SNTAGT. This CDR3 has 14 residues. The CDR3 here is CASREAGTGGKQFF. The CDR3 nucleotides are TGTGCCAGCCGAGAAGCCGGAACAGGGGGAAAGCAGTTCTTC.

The chain employs TRBV7-9 and TRBJ1-1, with a possible D match to TRBD1 (6 bases). V shed 1 base and J shed 0 bases, with 9 bases lying between them. The CDR3 is 15 amino acids. Germline CDR1 and CDR2: SEHNR and FQNEAQ (reference sequence). CDR3: CASSLDRAMNTEAFF. For the CDR3, the DNA is TGTGCCAGCAGCTTAGACAGGGCTATGAACACTGAAGCTTTCTTT. Using reference TRBV7-9 and TRBJ1-1 for the parts outside the CDR3, the full variable domain is DTGVSQNPRHKITKRGQNVTFRCDPISEHNRLYWYRQTLGQGPEFLTYFQNEAQLEKSRLLSDRFSAERPKGSFSTLEIQRTEQGDSAMYLCASSLDRAMNTEAFFGQGTRLTVV.

There are a few counts of this clone. V is TRBV10-1 and J is TRBJ1-1; D is undetermined. The CDR3 has 13 amino acids. V shed 2 bases and J shed 1 base, with 5 bases lying between them. Germline values: CDR1 WNHNN, CDR2 SYGVQD (reference sequence). CDR3 coding DNA: TGCGCCAGCAGTGAGGCAGAGAACACTGAAGCTTTCTTT. It encodes CASSEAENTEAFF.

V is TRBV18 and J is TRBJ1-4; D is undetermined. This CDR3 contains 15 residues. Germline CDR1 and CDR2: KGHSH and LQKENI. Deletions cut 5 bases from V and 4 bases from J, with 14 bases between. The CDR3, as DNA: TGTGCCAGCTCAATGTCTGGGCTGAATAATGAAAAACTGTTTTTT. Translation: CASSMSGLNNEKLFF. The variable domain in full, with the rest retrieved from reference TRBV18 and TRBJ1-4, is NAGVMQNPRHLVRRRGQEARLRCSPMKGHSHVYWYRQLPEEGLKFMVYLQKENIIDESGMPKERFSAEFPKEGPSILRIQQVVRGDSAAYFCASSMSGLNNEKLFFGSGTQLSVL.

The chain joins TRBV7-6 to TRBJ1-3; D is uncertain. The germline V gene has CDR1 SGHVS and CDR2 FNYEAQ. This CDR3 region has 14 residues. V lost 7 bases to trimming and J lost 4 bases, with 14 bases between them. This CDR3 reads CASNSGSLGNTIYF. The CDR3 DNA follows: TGTGCCAGCAACTCGGGAAGCTTAGGAAACACCATATATTTT.

The chain recombines TRBV12-3 or TRBV12-4 with TRBJ2-2; D call uncertain. CDR3 size: 13 residues. V was shortened by 5 bases and J by 2 bases, with 6 bases between the two germline ends. CDR3 residues: CASSQRNTGELFF. The CDR3, as DNA: TGTGCCAGCAGTCAAAGAAACACCGGGGAGCTGTTTTTT.

The chain combines TRBV7-9 with TRBJ1-4, with D uncertain. The V and J ends lost 1 base and 0 bases respectively, with 9 bases between them. The CDR3 loop spans 16 amino acids. The germline V gene encodes CDR1 SEHNR and CDR2 FQNEAQ (reference sequence). The CDR3 nucleotides are TGTGCCAGCAGCTTAGGGCAGTTTGCAACTAATGAAAAACTGTTTTTT. Translating gives CASSLGQFATNEKLFF.

The table lists this clone with a count of one. The chain carries TRBV18 and TRBJ2-7; TRBD1 matches at 7 bases. The CDR3 totals 13 residues. The J segment lost 5 bases and the V segment lost 4 bases, leaving 5 bases of the junction unmatched. In germline, CDR1 is KGHSH, CDR2 LQKENI. The CDR3: CASSQGADHEQYV. CDR3 DNA sequence: TGTGCCAGCTCACAGGGGGCAGACCACGAGCAGTACGTC.